The source of this T cell receptor beta chain is a study of shared clonotypes between healthy human individuals. Regarding this clone: Its antigen is unidentified.

CDR3 length: 17 residues. V was cut by 5 bases and J by 5 bases, with 24 bases left in between. Germline V gene lookup returns CDR1 MDHEN and CDR2 SYDVKM. The study's findings and limits: It was anticipated that sequencing depth would influence how many clonotypes donors shared.

Libraries were prepared by immunoSEQ multiplex PCR; TCRdb keeps only in-frame clonotypes and omits some of them. This sample carries about 560,000 clones, around 81% of them seen once, and the ten largest clones take approximately 12%. Approximately 82 million PBMCs were counted before genomic DNA extraction. The V call is TRBV28, the J call TRBJ2-5, with D perhaps matching TRBD1 or TRBD2 (5 bases each). The sequenced sample was PBMCs. This TCR derives from a middle-aged woman in good health. Some clones in this sample may be carry-over from other donors' samples. As DNA, the CDR3 is TGTGCCAGCAGTCCGGAGGCGTTATGGGGGACCGGTGAGACCCAGTACTTC. As protein: CASSPEALWGTGETQYF.